This passage covers 26 T cell receptor beta chains from one sample sequenced in a study of shared clonotypes between healthy human individuals. Data came from immunoSEQ multiplex PCR; TCRdb stores just in-frame clones and leaves some out. This table has more than 1 million clones, roughly 74% appearing once. Sequencing was done on a sample of memory CD4+ T cells from PBMCs. Subset: CD45RA-negative fraction. The receptors originated from a man aged 18-30 years in good health. Some clones in this sample may be carry-over from other donors' samples.

The rearrangement joins TRBV5-1 to TRBJ2-3, with TRBD1 identical over 10 bases. CDR1 and CDR2 (germline): SGHRS, YFSETQ. V lost 3 bases, J lost 4 bases, and 8 bases stayed unmatched. The CDR3 consists of 16 residues. CDR3 protein: CASSWTTGTGADTQYF. The CDR3 DNA follows: TGCGCCAGCAGCTGGACTACCGGGACAGGGGCAGATACGCAGTATTTT.

The chain recombines TRBV30 with TRBJ2-1; D unclear. Germline lookup yields CDR1 GTSNPN and CDR2 SVGIG (reference sequence). This CDR3 is built from 15 residues. Trimming removed 0 bases from V and 2 bases from J, with 11 bases in between. In nucleotides, the CDR3 is TGTGCCTGGAGTGTTAGGGCGGCCCCCTACAATGAGCAGTTCTTC. This translates into CAWSVRAAPYNEQFF.

The chain joins TRBV5-1 to TRBJ1-5, with D maybe TRBD1 (5 bases). V was cut by 4 bases and J by 5 bases, with 16 bases left in between. The length of the CDR3 is 15 residues. Per germline, CDR1 SGHRS and CDR2 YFSETQ. The CDR3 DNA is TGCGCCAGCAGCCCCGGTGGCGGGGGGTATCAGCCCCAGCATTTT. As protein: CASSPGGGGYQPQHF.

This clone was observed once. Here the CDR3 reads CASSSTRDRQETQYF. The CDR3 DNA reads as TGTGCCAGCTCCTCGACCCGGGACAGACAAGAGACCCAGTACTTC. This sequence joins TRBV5-8 and TRBJ2-5, with 7 bases fitting TRBD1. V lost 7 bases and J lost 2; bases outside the gene matches: 11. Germline V gene sequence: CDR1 SGHTS, CDR2 YDEGEE. The CDR3 consists of 15 residues. Drawing the rest from reference TRBV5-8 and TRBJ2-5, the complete variable domain is EAGVTQSPTHLIKTRGQQATLRCSPISGHTSVYWYQQALGLGLQFLLWYDEGEERNRGNFPPRFSGRQFPNYSSELNVNALELEDSALYLCASSSTRDRQETQYFGPGTRLLVL.

The CDR3 bases are TGTGCCAGCAGCTTGGATGGGAACCCTAGCACAGATACGCAGTATTTT. Its protein product is CASSLDGNPSTDTQYF. V gene TRBV5-6 combines with J gene TRBJ2-3; D is unclear. This CDR3 is built from 16 residues. Germline CDR1 is SGHDT and CDR2 is YYEEEE. The V end lost 0 bases, the J end lost 0 bases, and 11 bases lay between the germline ends.

The chain has TRBV5-1 and TRBJ2-5; no firm D call. Germline V CDR1 and CDR2: SGHRS, YFSETQ. The CDR3 covers 14 residues. V was shortened by 0 bases and J by 1 base, with 7 bases between the two germline ends. The CDR3 region is CASSLGLPQETQYF. The DNA of the CDR3 is TGCGCCAGCAGCTTGGGGCTCCCCCAAGAGACCCAGTACTTC.

The chain couples TRBV19 to TRBJ2-1; D is possibly TRBD1 or TRBD2 (5 bases each). This CDR3 region has 14 residues. Per germline, CDR1 LNHDA and CDR2 SQIVND (reference sequence). V shed 5 bases and J shed 6 bases, with 14 bases lying between them. The CDR3 sequence is CASSVGARRNEQFF. DNA for the CDR3: TGTGCCAGTAGTGTCGGGGCTCGACGCAATGAGCAGTTCTTC.

The V gene is TRBV2, the J gene TRBJ2-5, with D perhaps matching TRBD2 (5 bases). V dropped 5 bases and J dropped 9 bases, with 7 bases sitting between them. The CDR3 loop spans 10 amino acids. The V gene's germline CDR1 is SNHLY and CDR2 FYNNEI. The CDR3 region has the DNA TGTGCCAGCAGTCCCGGGGCCCAGTACTTC. Encoded protein: CASSPGAQYF.

This chain connects TRBV7-6 to TRBJ2-5; D ambiguous. Trimming removed 5 bases at V and 2 bases at J, with 9 bases between. The CDR3 extends over 13 amino acids. In germline, CDR1 is SGHVS, CDR2 FNYEAQ. The CDR3 loop reads CASSPRIQETQYF. The CDR3 bases are TGTGCCAGCAGCCCCCGGATACAAGAGACCCAGTACTTC.

The rearrangement joins TRBV5-1 to TRBJ2-2, with D tentatively TRBD2 (5 bases). Germline lookup yields CDR1 SGHRS and CDR2 YFSETQ. The CDR3 is 14 residues long. The CDR3 spells CASGPFANTGELFF. CDR3 in DNA: TGCGCGAGCGGCCCCTTCGCGAACACCGGGGAGCTGTTTTTT.

The chain couples TRBV9 to TRBJ2-2; the D is unclear. This CDR3 region has 15 residues. V was cut by 0 bases and J by 10 bases, with 16 bases left in between. The germline CDR1 and CDR2 sequences are SGDLS and YYNGEE. CDR3 coding DNA: TGTGCCAGCAGCGTAGCTAGTACTGGCCTTTTGGAGCTGTTTTTT. Translating gives CASSVASTGLLELFF.

The V gene is TRBV18, the J gene TRBJ1-2; D not resolved. V lost 2 bases to trimming and J lost 1 base, with 5 bases between them. This CDR3 region has 13 residues. The V gene's germline CDR1 is KGHSH and CDR2 LQKENI. The CDR3: CASSPAVNYGYTF. In nucleotides, the CDR3 is TGTGCCAGCTCACCAGCAGTTAACTATGGCTACACCTTC.

The rearrangement links TRBV28 to TRBJ2-1; 12 nucleotides match TRBD2. The CDR3 is 14 residues long. V dropped 6 bases and J dropped 9; count of bases not matched to a gene: 6. The V gene's germline CDR1 is MDHEN and CDR2 SYDVKM. CDR3 in amino acids: CASSPSGRAFEQFF. CDR3 bases: TGTGCCAGCAGCCCTAGCGGGAGGGCCTTTGAGCAGTTCTTC.

This sequence joins TRBV7-2 and TRBJ2-1, with a possible D match to TRBD1 (6 bases). V lost 5 bases and J 0 bases, leaving 14 bases between the germline ends. Per the germline V gene, CDR1 is SGHTA and CDR2 is FQGNSA. The CDR3 runs 16 residues. The CDR3 spells CASSPRQVSSYNEQFF. The CDR3 nucleotides are TGTGCCAGCAGCCCACGACAGGTCAGCTCCTACAATGAGCAGTTCTTC.

The J gene is TRBJ1-1, the V gene TRBV7-9; D is ambiguous. V lost 4 bases and J 5 bases, leaving 20 bases between the germline ends. The CDR3 runs to 16 residues. CDR1 and CDR2 from the germline V gene are SEHNR and FQNEAQ (reference sequence). Here the CDR3 DNA reads TGTGCCAGCAGCTCCCGAATCGCTCGCGGGAGGACTGAAGCTTTCTTT. Protein product: CASSSRIARGRTEAFF.

The gene calls are TRBV30 and TRBJ2-2; TRBD1 aligns across 9 bases. Germline V gives CDR1 GTSNPN, CDR2 SVGIG (reference sequence). J gave up 8 bases and V 4 bases, and 11 bases lay outside the gene matches. The CDR3 contains 15 residues. This chain's CDR3 is CAWISKQGASGELFF. In nucleotides, the CDR3 is TGTGCCTGGATATCGAAACAGGGGGCATCAGGGGAGCTGTTTTTT.

This clone was observed a single time. The V and J genes are TRBV6-1 and TRBJ1-2, with 9 bases that match TRBD1. Germline V CDR1 and CDR2: MNHNS, SASEGT. The CDR3 covers 14 residues. The CDR3 sequence: CVLFGTGTNYGYTF. CDR3 DNA: TGTGTCCTCTTTGGGACAGGGACAAACTATGGCTACACCTTC.

The chain has TRBV5-6 and TRBJ2-3; D is ambiguous. The CDR3 length is 17 residues. The V gene's germline CDR1 is SGHDT and CDR2 YYEEEE. Trimming cost V 7 bases and J 6 bases, with 27 bases left between them. CDR3 sequence: CASRNTRVLLSADTQYF. The DNA for the CDR3 is TGTGCCAGCCGGAATACACGGGTCTTACTTTCCGCGGATACGCAGTATTTT.

This sequence joins TRBV30 and TRBJ1-6; 8 nucleotides agree with TRBD1. The V segment lost 3 bases and the J segment 10 bases; nucleotides outside the gene matches: 5. Germline V lookup: CDR1 GTSNPN, CDR2 SVGIG (reference sequence). The CDR3 has 13 residues. CDR3 bases: TGTGCCTGGAGGACAGGGGTCAGCTCACCCCTCCACTTT. Translating it yields CAWRTGVSSPLHF.

This chain joins TRBV5-1 and TRBJ2-5; 8 bases line up with TRBD2. Germline CDR1 SGHRS, CDR2 YFSETQ. V lost 5 bases to trimming and J lost 4 bases; unmatched junction nucleotides: 16. The CDR3 consists of 17 residues. The CDR3 DNA sequence: TGCGCCAGCAGTTCTTCTCAGACTAGCGCCCGGGGAGAGACCCAGTACTTC. Translated: CASSSSQTSARGETQYF.

This clone showed up many times. The CDR3 here is CASSWALTGITDTQYF. The CDR3 region has the DNA TGCGCCAGCAGCTGGGCACTGACGGGGATCACAGATACGCAGTATTTT. The rearrangement links TRBV5-1 to TRBJ2-3, with D maybe TRBD2 (5 bases). Trimming left V 3 bases short and J 2 bases short, with 16 bases between. Germline lookup yields CDR1 SGHRS and CDR2 YFSETQ. This CDR3 region has 16 residues. The entire variable domain, with the rest obtained from reference TRBV5-1 and TRBJ2-3, is as follows: KAGVTQTPRYLIKTRGQQVTLSCSPISGHRSVSWYQQTPGQGLQFLFEYFSETQRNKGNFPGRFSGRQFSNSRSEMNVSTLELGDSALYLCASSWALTGITDTQYFGPGTRLTVL.

This chain joins TRBV5-1 and TRBJ2-7; D unresolved. Trimming left V 6 bases short and J 5 bases short, with 9 bases between. CDR3 length equals 11 residues. Per the germline V gene, CDR1 is SGHRS and CDR2 is YFSETQ. This CDR3 is CASKVGHEQYF. The CDR3 DNA is TGCGCCAGCAAGGTTGGCCACGAGCAGTACTTC.

With respect to this clone: The sample has other DNA sequences that encode this CDR3 too. The genes are TRBV2 and TRBJ1-1; D not resolved. This CDR3 spans 14 amino acids. Trimming took 2 bases from V and 3 from J, leaving 10 bases between them. Germline values: CDR1 SNHLY, CDR2 FYNNEI. The chain's CDR3 is CASSEWGGDTEAFF. As DNA, the CDR3 is TGTGCCAGCAGTGAATGGGGTGGGGACACTGAAGCTTTCTTT.

This chain links TRBV7-2 with TRBJ2-1; 7 nucleotides align to TRBD1. CDR1 SGHTA and CDR2 FQGNSA come from the germline V gene. The CDR3 has 13 residues. V trimming: 5 bases; J trimming: 9 bases; junction bases outside the gene matches: 7. CDR3 DNA: TGTGCCAGCAGCGCCTGGGACAGCTCTGAGCAGTTCTTC. Protein: CASSAWDSSEQFF.

The gene calls are TRBV18 and TRBJ1-1; 8 nucleotides agree with TRBD1. V was clipped by 6 bases and J by 5 bases; unmatched bases: 8. The CDR3 covers 14 residues. Germline V gene lookup returns CDR1 KGHSH and CDR2 LQKENI. CDR3 nucleotide sequence: TGTGCCAGCTCTCTAGACAGGGGAAAAACTGAAGCTTTCTTT. Translated: CASSLDRGKTEAFF.

The chain has TRBV7-2 and TRBJ2-2; 7 bases are a match to TRBD2. The V segment lost 1 base and the J segment 5 bases; nucleotides outside the gene matches: 7. Looked up from germline, CDR1 is SGHTA and CDR2 is FQGNSA. This CDR3 is built from 16 residues. This chain's CDR3 is CASSLGVGLVTGELFF. CDR3 DNA sequence: TGTGCCAGCAGCTTAGGGGTTGGACTAGTAACCGGGGAGCTGTTTTTT.